This TCR beta chain was profiled in a study of technical replicates of blood from a handful of donors. Deletions cut 0 bases from V and 5 bases from J, with 5 bases between. Germline CDR1 is MRHNA and CDR2 is SNTAGT. The CDR3 contains 12 residues. Clones were read by immunoSEQ multiplex PCR, and TCRdb kept only the in-frame ones, dropping some. The sample consists of 60,000 to 90,000 clones, nearly 98% of them appearing once. The sequenced sample was T cells isolated from PBMCs. This clonotype originated in a human donor in good health. The rearrangement links TRBV6-4 to TRBJ2-7; tentative D call: TRBD1 (5 bases). The CDR3 nucleotides are TGTGCCAGCAGTGACTCGACAGACGAGCAGTACTTC. This gives the protein CASSDSTDEQYF.